The 14 T cell receptor beta chains given below trace back to one sample, sequenced in a study of early T cells in non-severe SARS-CoV-2 infection. TCRdb ran MiXCR on the 5' RACE reads and lists one entry per CDR3 protein. Here the sample spans tens of thousands of distinct CDR3 sequences, over 9.5% being singletons. Sequenced material: whole blood. Receptors were obtained from an adult who was a healthcare worker with PCR-confirmed SARS-CoV-2 infection or an uninfected control (not recorded which).

The chain has TRBV10-3 and TRBJ2-2; TRBD1 agrees at 8 bases. The CDR3 covers 14 residues. The V and J ends lost 7 bases and 6 bases, in that order; junction bases with no gene match: 7. Germline loops: CDR1 ENHRY, CDR2 SYGVKD. The CDR3 DNA reads as TGTGCCATCACGACCGGACAGGGCCCCGGGGAGCTGTTTTTT. It codes for CAITTGQGPGELFF.

This clonotype was counted a few times. This rearrangement joins TRBV4-3 to TRBJ2-7, with 8 bases matching TRBD2. Trimming cost V 4 bases and J 2 bases; bases outside gene matches: 13. CDR1 and CDR2 from the germline V gene are LGHNA and YSLEER. This CDR3 region has 17 residues. Here the CDR3 DNA reads TGCGCCAGCAGCCCCAGGCCGGCTAGCGGGCCAACCTACGAGCAGTACTTC. Amino acids: CASSPRPASGPTYEQYF.

This clonotype was detected only once. The chain employs TRBV12-3 or TRBV12-4 and TRBJ1-1, with 8 bases lining up with TRBD1. Trimming cost V 3 bases and J 1 base; bases outside gene matches: 4. This CDR3 spans 15 amino acids. CDR3 sequence: CASSFWDRPNTEAFF. As DNA, the CDR3 is TGTGCCAGCAGTTTCTGGGACAGGCCGAACACTGAAGCTTTCTTT.

The chain recombines TRBV6-5 with TRBJ2-3, with TRBD2 matching over 15 bases. The germline V gene has CDR1 MNHEY and CDR2 SVGAGI. CDR3 length: 18 residues. Losses at the gene ends were 0 bases for V and 0 bases for J; bases not matched to a gene: 1. The CDR3 region is CASSYSGLAGGSTDTQYF. Here the CDR3 DNA reads TGTGCCAGCAGTTACTCGGGACTAGCGGGAGGAAGCACAGATACGCAGTATTTT.

This clonotype has a count of ten or more. This chain links TRBV4-1 with TRBJ1-4; D remains unclear. The CDR3 runs to 12 residues. V dropped 1 base and J dropped 8 bases, with 5 bases sitting between them. Germline-derived CDR1 and CDR2 are MGHRA and YSYEKL. Here the CDR3 reads CASSQGPEKLFF. DNA of the CDR3: TGCGCCAGCAGCCAAGGACCCGAAAAACTGTTTTTT.

This clonotype came up many times. The chain uses TRBV28 and TRBJ2-1; 13 nucleotides line up with TRBD2. V was clipped by 3 bases and J by 9 bases; unmatched bases: 11. The CDR3 runs to 17 residues. The germline V gene encodes CDR1 MDHEN and CDR2 SYDVKM. The CDR3 region is CASSFDGLAGALGEQFF. For the CDR3, the DNA is TGTGCCAGCAGTTTCGACGGACTAGCGGGAGCCCTCGGTGAGCAGTTCTTC.

The genes are TRBV9 and TRBJ2-5; 9 bases are a match to TRBD2. CDR1 and CDR2 from the germline V gene are SGDLS and YYNGEE. This CDR3 contains 14 residues. J gave up 4 bases and V 6 bases, and 7 bases lay outside the gene matches. The CDR3 is CASNLAGAGETQYF. In DNA, the CDR3 is TGTGCCAGCAACTTAGCGGGAGCGGGAGAGACCCAGTACTTC.

The chain links TRBV7-3 to TRBJ1-1, with a weak D call TRBD1 (5 bases). With 5 bases removed from V and 4 bases from J, the gap between germline ends came to 11 bases. The CDR3 covers 13 residues. Germline CDR1 is SGHTA and CDR2 is FQGTGA. CDR3 sequence reads: CASSSSGSTEAFF. In DNA form, the CDR3 reads TGTGCCAGCAGCAGCTCAGGGTCCACTGAAGCTTTCTTT.

This clonotype has ten or more counts. The gene calls are TRBV25-1 and TRBJ2-1; 8 bases match TRBD2. Germline V gives CDR1 MGHDK, CDR2 SYGVNS. Losses at the gene ends were 3 bases for V and 1 base for J; bases not matched to a gene: 5. The CDR3 runs to 16 residues. CDR3 sequence: CASSEGGGRSYNEQFF. The CDR3 region has the DNA TGTGCCAGCAGTGAGGGGGGCGGGAGGTCCTACAATGAGCAGTTCTTC.

This clonotype was found many times. In DNA, the CDR3 is TGTGCCAGCAGCCTAAGGACTAGCGGGAACAATGAGCAGTTCTTC. This gives the protein CASSLRTSGNNEQFF. This sequence joins TRBV7-2 and TRBJ2-1, with 12 bases fitting TRBD2. V lost 5 bases to trimming and J lost 5 bases; unmatched junction nucleotides: 4. From germline, CDR1 is SGHTA and CDR2 FQGNSA. This CDR3 has 15 amino acids. Based on the CDR3 plus reference TRBV7-2 and TRBJ2-1, the full variable domain is GAGVSQSPSNKVTEKGKDVELRCDPISGHTALYWYRQSLGQGLEFLIYFQGNSAPDKSGLPSDRFSAERTGGSVSTLTIQRTQQEDSAVYLCASSLRTSGNNEQFFGPGTRLTVL.

The chain carries TRBV20-1 and TRBJ2-1; TRBD2 might be the D (6 bases). This CDR3 comprises 11 residues. V was shortened by 5 bases and J by 10 bases, with 12 bases between the two germline ends. Germline V gene data show CDR1 as DFQATT and CDR2 as SNEGSKA (reference sequence). Written as DNA, the CDR3 is TGCAGTGCTCCGCTCCTAGCGGAGCAGTTCTTC. Translation: CSAPLLAEQFF.

This chain connects TRBV7-2 to TRBJ2-2; D unresolved. Germline V CDR1 and CDR2: SGHTA, FQGNSA. Between the trimmed V and J ends, which lost 1 base and 0 bases, there was a span of 6 bases. This CDR3 region has 15 residues. The CDR3: CASSLGPSNTGELFF. In DNA form, the CDR3 reads TGTGCCAGCAGCTTAGGCCCGTCGAACACCGGGGAGCTGTTTTTT.

This clonotype came up a few times. The chain links TRBV9 to TRBJ2-1, with a tentative D call TRBD1 (6 bases). The germline CDR1 and CDR2 sequences are SGDLS and YYNGEE. The CDR3 has 13 amino acids. The ends were cut back, 3 bases at V and 9 bases at J, with 13 bases in the middle. The chain's CDR3 is CASSGSLGGEQFF. The CDR3 region has the DNA TGTGCCAGCAGCGGAAGCTTAGGGGGTGAGCAGTTCTTC. The full variable domain, its missing parts supplied by reference TRBV9 and TRBJ2-1, is DSGVTQTPKHLITATGQRVTLRCSPRSGDLSVYWYQQSLDQGLQFLIQYYNGEERAKGNILERFSAQQFPDLHSELNLSSLELGDSALYFCASSGSLGGEQFFGPGTRLTVL.

In this sample, this clonotype turned up a few times. The final CDR3 position lacks the conserved phenylalanine or tryptophan, pointing to a likely read error. V gene TRBV12-3 or TRBV12-4 combines with J gene TRBJ2-1, with 7 bases that match TRBD1. The CDR3 has 13 amino acids. After removal of 6 bases from V and 9 bases from J, the junction contained 8 bases not matched to a gene. CDR3 amino acids: CASSWGTVGEQFL. CDR3 DNA: TGTGCCAGCAGCTGGGGGACAGTTGGTGAGCAGTTCCTC.